This is a list of T cell receptor beta chains from one sample in a study of a mutant IDH1 vaccine in newly diagnosed glioma. The assay was immunoSEQ multiplex PCR, and TCRdb's table has in-frame clones only and misses some. The data contain around 18,000 clones, roughly 95% of them singletons. This specimen consisted of peripheral blood mononuclear cells (PBMCs), obtained from a glioma patient treated with radiotherapy, temozolomide or both. All receptors come from a woman under 30 with glioma. Some clones in this sample may be carry-over from other donors' samples. The CDR3 runs from the conserved cysteine through the conserved F or W. The D gene is left open where the match is weak. Expanded clones are given a class, and other clones once, few, many or no size at all.

j_gene	d_gene	abundance	v_gene	CDR3nt	CDR3aa
TRBJ2-3	-	-	TRBV7-3	TGTGCCAGCAGCTTAACTGGTTTTGGGACCCCGATCACAGATACGCAGTATTTT	CASSLTGFGTPITDTQYF
TRBJ2-2	-	-	TRBV23-1	TGCGCCAGCAGTCAATCCGAGACGAACAGGGTTGGCGACACCGGGGAGCTGTTTTTT	CASSQSETNRVGDTGELFF
TRBJ2-3	-	-	TRBV14	TGTGCCAGCAGCCAGGGGAAGGACACAGATACGCAGTATTTT	CASSQGKDTDTQYF
TRBJ1-1	-	-	TRBV10-3	TGTGCCATCAGTGTGACAGGCCCTGGGACTGAAGCTTTCTTT	CAISVTGPGTEAFF
TRBJ2-3	TRBD2	-	TRBV5-1	TGCGCCAGCAGCCCCTGGGGGGGAGATCAAGATACGCAGTATTTT	CASSPWGGDQDTQYF
TRBJ1-3	-	once	TRBV6-6	TGTGCCAGCAGTTATCGAGCGGGCGGAAACACCATATATTTT	CASSYRAGGNTIYF
TRBJ2-1	-	-	TRBV27	TGTGCCAGCAGACTTTGGGGAGTTGATGAGCAGTTCTTC	CASRLWGVDEQFF
TRBJ1-2	TRBD1	-	TRBV2	TGTGCCAGCAGCTTTGACAGGGGGGTCGATGGCTACACCTTC	CASSFDRGVDGYTF
TRBJ1-1	TRBD1	-	TRBV6-6	TGTGCCAGCAGAAGGACAGGGAATCCTGAAGCTTTCTTT	CASRRTGNPEAFF
TRBJ1-2	-	-	TRBV11-2	TGTGCCAGCAGCTTAGAAGGGTATGGCTACACCTTC	CASSLEGYGYTF
TRBJ2-3	-	-	TRBV5-1	TGCGCCAGCAGCTTGGAGGGGTACACAGATACGCAGTATTTT	CASSLEGYTDTQYF
TRBJ2-5	TRBD2	once	TRBV13	TGTGCCAGCAGCCCACGGGGGGATTGGGGAGAGACCCAGTACTTC	CASSPRGDWGETQYF
TRBJ2-7	TRBD1	-	TRBV13	TGTGCCAGCAGCCTCGGACAGGGGGCCTCCTACGAGCAGTACTTC	CASSLGQGASYEQYF
TRBJ1-5	-	once	TRBV19	TGTGCCAGTAGTATGGCGCCCCAGCATTTT	CASSMAPQHF
TRBJ1-5	TRBD1	-	TRBV27	TGTGCCAGTCAGGGGACAGAGGATAGCAATCAGCCCCAGCATTTT	CASQGTEDSNQPQHF
TRBJ1-5	-	-	TRBV27	TGTGCCAGCAGTTCCCTATCACAGGGAAATCAGCCCCAGCATTTT	CASSSLSQGNQPQHF
TRBJ2-1	TRBD2	-	TRBV28	TGTGCCAGCAGTTTAATACTAGCGGGAGTAGTTGAGCAGTTCTTC	CASSLILAGVVEQFF
TRBJ2-7	-	-	TRBV28	TGTGCCAGCAGTTCAGACGGGAGCTACGAGCAGTACTTC	CASSSDGSYEQYF
TRBJ2-7	TRBD2	-	TRBV5-4	TGTGCCAGCAGTGCTTTAGCGGGGGGCCCCTACGAGCAGTACTTC	CASSALAGGPYEQYF
TRBJ2-3	-	-	TRBV7-9	TGTGCCAGCAGCTTCGGGGCAGGGGAGAATACGCAGTATTTT	CASSFGAGENTQYF
TRBJ2-1	TRBD1	once	TRBV7-6	TGTGCCAGCAGCTTAGGACAATACTTCGAACAGGGGAATAAGAATGAGCAGTTCTTC	CASSLGQYFEQGNKNEQFF
TRBJ1-1	-	-	TRBV30	TGTGCCTGGGCGAAAACAGGGAGTCGCACTGAAGCTTTCTTT	CAWAKTGSRTEAFF
TRBJ1-1	-	-	TRBV28	TGTGCCAGCAGTTTACTCGGGGGAGGGGACACTGAAGCTTTCTTT	CASSLLGGGDTEAFF
TRBJ2-3	-	-	TRBV5-1	TGCGCCAGCAGCTTACAGGGATGGACAGATACGCAGTATTTT	CASSLQGWTDTQYF
TRBJ1-1	-	-	TRBV19	TGTGCCAGTATGAAGCCGCCGGGTGACACTGAAGCTTTCTTT	CASMKPPGDTEAFF
TRBJ1-2	-	-	TRBV19	TGTGCCAGTAAGAGAAGCCCTAACTATGGCTACACCTTC	CASKRSPNYGYTF
TRBJ1-2	-	once	TRBV4-1	TGCGCCAGCAGCCAACTTCCCCAGGGTTGGATCTATGGCTACACCTTC	CASSQLPQGWIYGYTF
TRBJ1-2	-	-	TRBV11-2	TGTGCCAGCAGCAGCAGAAAGACCTATGGCTACACCTTC	CASSSRKTYGYTF
TRBJ2-3	-	-	TRBV5-8	TGTGCCAGCAGCATTTGGACAGTCACAGATACGCAGTATTTT	CASSIWTVTDTQYF
TRBJ2-7	-	-	TRBV5-4	TGTGCCAGCAGCTTTGGGGGGACTTTTAGCAACGAGCAGTACTTC	CASSFGGTFSNEQYF
TRBJ1-2	-	-	TRBV7-9	TGTGCCAGCAGCAGGCGGGAGCCAACCTTC	CASSRREPTF
TRBJ2-2	-	few	TRBV18	TGTGCCAGCTCACCGGGACTGTACGACACCGGGGAGCTGTTTTTT	CASSPGLYDTGELFF
TRBJ2-3	-	-	TRBV11-1	TGTGCCAGCAGCTTAGGGTACCGAAATACGCAGTATTTT	CASSLGYRNTQYF
TRBJ1-4	-	-	TRBV15	TGTGCCACCAGCAGAGTACCCACAGATGAAAAACTGTTTTTT	CATSRVPTDEKLFF
TRBJ2-5	-	-	TRBV7-2	TGTGCCAGCGTGCAGGGGCTAGAGACCCAGTACTTC	CASVQGLETQYF
TRBJ1-5	-	-	TRBV2	TGTGCCAGCAGGGAAACACCCGGGGGCAATCAGCCCCAGCATTTT	CASRETPGGNQPQHF
TRBJ2-7	-	-	TRBV28	TGTGCCACCACCCGGGTAATGTCCTACGAGCAGTACTTC	CATTRVMSYEQYF
TRBJ1-2	TRBD1	-	TRBV29-1	TGCAGCGTGGGTACAGGGGGCGTTGGGGGCTATGGCTACACCTTC	CSVGTGGVGGYGYTF
TRBJ1-5	-	-	TRBV2	TGTGCCAGCAGCGAGGATGGACAGCCCAATCAGCCCCAGCATTTT	CASSEDGQPNQPQHF
TRBJ1-1	-	few	TRBV11-2	TGTGCCAGCAGCCAAACTCCAGTCGAGGAAGCTTTCTTT	CASSQTPVEEAFF